This T cell receptor (beta chain) was sequenced in a study of blood T cell repertoires in COVID-19. Participants came from some 23 US areas, aged roughly 18 to 89 years. Self-reported history from a screening survey and questionnaire set each donor's cohort. Either two negative PCRs, clearance, or symptom resolution qualified Cohort 3 donors as recovered. Per the germline V gene, CDR1 is SGHVS and CDR2 is FNYEAQ. The ends lost 4 bases at V and 3 bases at J; junction bases unmatched: 9. This CDR3 has 16 residues. Authors' data handling: Scientists estimated how many nucleated cells there were by amplifying reference gene primers. Sequenced by immunoSEQ multiplex PCR; TCRdb stores in-frame clones only, minus some. The V and J calls and clone size are taken from that table; D and trimming were inferred from the DNA. The sample consists of some 400,000 clones, around 89% of them appearing once.

Sequenced: PBMCs or T cells enriched from blood (not recorded which). The V and J genes are TRBV7-6 and TRBJ2-1; TRBD2 matches at 7 bases. This clonotype was sampled from a man in his thirties or forties who had recovered from COVID-19. Here the CDR3 reads CASSSTAGEGYNEQFF. The CDR3 bases are TGTGCCAGCAGCTCGACGGCGGGAGAGGGCTACAATGAGCAGTTCTTC.